Sequencing of this T cell receptor beta chain was carried out in a study of blood T cells in healthy people across ages. Primed by a sample-barcoded 5' primer and a J-beta primer mix, a second PCR proceeded for about 7 to 11 cycles. TCRdb called the 5' RACE reads again in MiXCR, with one record for every CDR3 protein. The table has around 1,100,000 distinct CDR3 sequences, around two fifths seen once. The draw of peripheral blood yielded ten milliliters from each donor. This clonotype showed up just a few times. After removal of 0 bases from V and 3 bases from J, the junction contained 4 bases not matched to a gene. CDR1 and CDR2 (germline): LGHNA, YNFKEQ. The CDR3 sequence is 15 residues long.

The genes are TRBV4-2 and TRBJ2-5; 7 bases are shared with TRBD2. The receptor was derived from a man aged 18 to 29 in good health. The material sequenced was blood. The CDR3 loop is CASSQDSSGEETQYF. The CDR3 coding sequence is TGTGCCAGCAGCCAAGATTCCAGCGGGGAAGAGACCCAGTACTTC.